This T cell receptor beta chain was retrieved from a study of radiotherapy plus CTLA-4 blockade in lung cancer. Study findings and constraints: Together with interferon-beta, which increased in serum after radiation, early dynamic changes in blood T cell clones were reportedly the best predictors of response.

On this clone itself: What it binds is not known.

Clones were read by immunoSEQ multiplex PCR, and TCRdb kept only the in-frame ones, dropping some. Of 70,000 to 95,000 clones listed, around 86% are singletons. V shed 4 bases, J shed 5 bases, and the junction held 8 bases outside the gene matches. CDR1 and CDR2 (germline): LNHDA, SQIVND (reference sequence). The CDR3 runs to 15 residues. The sample consisted of peripheral blood, taken from a patient treated with radiotherapy plus ipilimumab. The gene calls are TRBV19 and TRBJ2-7; the match to TRBD1 covers 10 bases. The TCR originated in a human donor with non-small cell lung cancer that progressed on radiotherapy plus ipilimumab. CDR3 sequence: CASSTFRQGANEQYF. The CDR3 DNA follows: TGTGCCAGTAGTACCTTTCGACAGGGGGCGAACGAGCAGTACTTC.